These 17 T cell receptor beta chains were sequenced from one sample in a study of shared clonotypes between healthy human individuals. TCRdb's table, derived via immunoSEQ multiplex PCR, lists solely in-frame clones and lacks some. This sample has roughly 720,000 clones, with about nine tenths found just once. Sequenced sample: memory CD8+ T cells from PBMCs. Specified subset: CD45RO+ cells pooled with CCR7-negative TemRA cells. These receptors all stem from a man aged 18 to 29 in good health. Some clones in this sample may be carry-over from other donors' samples.

The genes are TRBV4-1 and TRBJ2-1; the D is unclear. The germline V gene has CDR1 MGHRA and CDR2 YSYEKL. V was trimmed by 0 bases and J by 6 bases, leaving 15 bases between them. The CDR3 contains 16 residues. CDR3 protein: CASSQENRRTSNEQFF. The CDR3 DNA sequence: TGCGCCAGCAGCCAAGAAAATCGACGGACCAGCAATGAGCAGTTCTTC.

The chain has TRBV9 and TRBJ2-3, with D possibly being TRBD1 or TRBD2 (7 bases each). The CDR3 contains 17 residues. Per germline, CDR1 SGDLS and CDR2 YYNGEE. Trimming shortened V by 4 bases and J by 0 bases, and 18 bases separated the two germline ends. As DNA, the CDR3 is TGTGCCAGCAGCCCCAGGGGAGGGGGCCCCAGCACAGATACGCAGTATTTT. Translated: CASSPRGGGPSTDTQYF.

This rearrangement joins TRBV9 to TRBJ1-1, with 8 bases that match TRBD1. V was pared by 0 bases and J by 0 bases, with 4 bases of the junction left unmatched. This CDR3 has 16 residues. Germline assignment: CDR1 SGDLS and CDR2 YYNGEE. The CDR3, as DNA: TGTGCCAGCAGCGTAGAACAGGGGGATTTGAACACTGAAGCTTTCTTT. The encoded protein is CASSVEQGDLNTEAFF.

A note on this clone: The same CDR3 can be traced to other DNA sequences in this sample. The V and J genes are TRBV27 and TRBJ2-7, with D maybe TRBD1 (5 bases). In germline, CDR1 is MNHEY, CDR2 SMNVEV (reference sequence). The CDR3 sequence is 13 residues long. V lost 5 bases to trimming and J lost 2 bases, with 10 bases between them. CDR3 loop: CASSLQGPYEQYF. The CDR3 nucleotides read TGTGCCAGCAGTCTTCAGGGTCCCTACGAGCAGTACTTC.

The V gene is TRBV28, the J gene TRBJ1-5; TRBD1 might be the D (5 bases). V was pared by 10 bases and J by 3 bases, with 13 bases between. The CDR3 sequence is 13 residues long. Looked up from germline, CDR1 is MDHEN and CDR2 is SYDVKM. CDR3 DNA sequence: TGTGCCATAGGGACGGCGTCCAATCAGCCCCAGCATTTT. Protein: CAIGTASNQPQHF.

This chain joins TRBV4-2 and TRBJ2-2, with 10 bases aligning to TRBD2. The junction had 4 bases not matched to a gene; V was cut back by 0 bases and J by 6 bases. This CDR3 contains 16 residues. CDR1 is LGHNA, CDR2 YNFKEQ, per germline. For the CDR3, the DNA is TGTGCCAGCAGCCAAGAGAGGCTAGCGGGAGCCGGGGAGCTGTTTTTT. This codes for CASSQERLAGAGELFF.

V gene TRBV27 combines with J gene TRBJ2-3; 10 positions match TRBD1. V was clipped by 3 bases and J by 6 bases; unmatched bases: 9. The germline gives CDR1 MNHEY, CDR2 SMNVEV (reference sequence). The CDR3 totals 16 residues. The CDR3, as DNA: TGTGCCAGCAGTTTCACGGACAGGGGGAGAGAGGATACGCAGTATTTT. Translating it yields CASSFTDRGREDTQYF.

The chain recombines TRBV7-8 with TRBJ2-2; D remains unclear. The CDR3 has 16 residues. Germline assignment: CDR1 SGHVS and CDR2 FQNEAQ. V was cut by 4 bases and J by 1 base, with 13 bases left in between. In DNA form, the CDR3 reads TGTGCCAGCAGCTCTCCCTTTGATGGGAACACCGGGGAGCTGTTTTTT. Protein product: CASSSPFDGNTGELFF.

V is TRBV7-9 and J is TRBJ1-1; D unclear. V was trimmed by 0 bases and J by 6 bases, leaving 8 bases between them. Germline-derived CDR1 and CDR2 are SEHNR and FQNEAQ (reference sequence). CDR3 size: 13 residues. CDR3 nucleotide sequence: TGTGCCAGCAGCTTAGCCTCACCCCCTGAAGCTTTCTTT. This codes for CASSLASPPEAFF.

This CDR3 is CARAGDFDYEQYF. DNA for the CDR3: TGTGCCAGGGCCGGGGACTTCGACTACGAGCAGTACTTC. The chain combines TRBV19 with TRBJ2-7; a weak D match, TRBD2 (6 bases). V lost 9 bases to trimming and J lost 3 bases, with 15 bases between them. Germline V CDR1 and CDR2: LNHDA, SQIVND (reference sequence). The CDR3 is 13 amino acids.

J is TRBJ2-1 and V is TRBV7-9, with 9 bases lining up with TRBD2. The CDR3 runs to 19 residues. V shed 3 bases, J shed 3 bases, and the junction held 15 bases outside the gene matches. Germline-derived CDR1 and CDR2 are SEHNR and FQNEAQ (reference sequence). CDR3 nucleotide sequence: TGTGCCAGCAGCTTCTTTGTATTGTTAGCGGGAGCTAACTACAATGAGCAGTTCTTC. This codes for CASSFFVLLAGANYNEQFF.

In the case of this clone: The same CDR3 also results from other DNA sequences found in this sample. The CDR3 DNA reads TGTGCCAGCAGCTTAGGGGGGAGGGCTGAAGCTTTCTTT. This sequence encodes CASSLGGRAEAFF. J is TRBJ1-1 and V is TRBV7-9; possibly TRBD1 for D (5 bases). Per the germline V gene, CDR1 is SEHNR and CDR2 is FQNEAQ (reference sequence). This CDR3 spans 13 amino acids. V dropped 1 base and J dropped 6 bases, with 9 bases sitting between them.

The V call is TRBV20-1, the J call TRBJ2-1; the D gene is possibly TRBD2 (5 bases). This CDR3 contains 11 residues. Germline V lookup: CDR1 DFQATT, CDR2 SNEGSKA (reference sequence). Trimming stripped 1 base from V and 15 bases from J, with 13 bases between. DNA for the CDR3: TGCAGTGCTAGAGCCACGAGGGAACGGTTCTTC. It specifies CSARATRERFF.

The gene calls are TRBV11-2 and TRBJ2-5, with 8 nucleotides matching TRBD2. The CDR3 has 15 residues. Germline V lookup: CDR1 SGHAT, CDR2 FQNNGV. Trimming removed 1 base from V and 1 base from J; junction bases left unmatched: 2. CDR3 residues: CASSLAGGPQETQYF. The CDR3, as DNA: TGTGCCAGCAGCTTAGCGGGAGGGCCCCAAGAGACCCAGTACTTC.

V is TRBV27 and J is TRBJ1-1; D gene unclear. The CDR3 runs 15 residues. With 2 bases removed from V and 0 bases from J, the gap between germline ends came to 10 bases. CDR1 and CDR2 (germline): MNHEY, SMNVEV (reference sequence). The CDR3 sequence is CASSLAGFLNTEAFF. In DNA form, the CDR3 reads TGTGCCAGCAGTTTAGCAGGATTTTTGAACACTGAAGCTTTCTTT.

J is TRBJ2-7 and V is TRBV10-2; no reliable D call. V shed 2 bases and J shed 2 bases, with 7 bases lying between them. This CDR3 region has 13 residues. Germline lookup yields CDR1 WSHSY and CDR2 SAAADI. The CDR3 spells CASSESSPYEQYF. The CDR3 DNA reads as TGCGCCAGCAGTGAGAGTTCCCCCTACGAGCAGTACTTC.

The V call is TRBV13, the J call TRBJ2-3, with D uncertain. Germline V gene sequence: CDR1 PRHDT, CDR2 FYEKMQ (reference sequence). V lost 2 bases and J 2 bases, leaving 5 bases between the germline ends. This CDR3 region has 13 residues. The CDR3 reads CASSLRPTDTQYF. The CDR3 nucleotides are TGTGCCAGCAGCTTAAGACCCACAGATACGCAGTATTTT. The complete variable domain, with remaining parts taken from reference TRBV13 and TRBJ2-3, reads AAGVIQSPRHLIKEKRETATLKCYPIPRHDTVYWYQQGPGQDPQFLISFYEKMQSDKGSIPDRFSAQQFSDYHSELNMSSLELGDSALYFCASSLRPTDTQYFGPGTRLTVL.